This entry features one T cell receptor beta chain sequence. The sample is drawn from a study of CD8+ T cells in alopecia areata. The V gene's germline CDR1 is SQVTM and CDR2 ANQGSEA. V lost 6 bases and J lost 4, with 12 bases in between. The CDR3 has 12 residues. In each case, RNA was isolated and then reverse transcribed into cDNA as the sequencing template. Measured with immunoSEQ multiplex PCR; TCRdb has only the in-frame clones, and not every one. The table shows over 85,000 clones, with 35% to 50% occurring only once. The chain links TRBV29-1 to TRBJ2-5; D is uncertain. This clonotype originated in a human donor with alopecia areata. Sample: CD4+ T cells sorted from blood. Here the CDR3 DNA reads TGCAGCGTCTTAGTGGTAGGAGAGACCCAGTACTTC. This gives the protein CSVLVVGETQYF. Using reference TRBV29-1 and TRBJ2-5 for the parts outside the CDR3, the full variable domain is SAVISQKPSRDICQRGTSLTIQCQVDSQVTMMFWYRQQPGQSLTLIATANQGSEATYESGFVIDKFPISRPNLTFSTLTVSNMSPEDSSIYLCSVLVVGETQYFGPGTRLLVL.